This T cell receptor beta chain was found in a study of blood T cell repertoires in COVID-19. Study overall: There were acute and convalescent COVID-19 samples, and they came from the United States, Italy and Spain. T cells, B-cell-depleted T cells, or PBMCs supplied cDNA or gDNA.

Profiling relied on immunoSEQ multiplex PCR, and the TCRdb table lists in-frame clones only, not all of them. This table has around 250,000 clones, around 84% appearing once. CDR3 size: 13 residues. The germline gives CDR1 MNHEY, CDR2 SVGAGI. V lost 8 bases, J lost 9 bases, and 10 bases stayed unmatched. Participant-reported clinical history was the basis for cohort assignment. Cohort 3 recovery required two negative PCRs, clearance, or symptom resolution. The source is a woman in her 50s who had recovered from COVID-19. Sequences were obtained from PBMCs or T cells enriched from blood (not recorded which). The V gene is TRBV6-5, the J gene TRBJ2-1; 7 positions match TRBD1. The DNA of the CDR3 is TGTGCCAGCCCCGATGACAGGGTCACTGAGCAGTTCTTC. Translation: CASPDDRVTEQFF.